Listed below are T cell receptor beta chains from one sample, sequenced in a study of blood T cell repertoires in COVID-19. TCRdb's copy holds only in-frame clones and misses some; the assay was immunoSEQ multiplex PCR. The table lists about 410,000 clones, 89% of them singletons. Sequenced input: peripheral blood. These receptor sequences come from a woman aged 40-49 years with COVID-19, enrolled during active disease. The CDR3 runs from the conserved cysteine through the conserved F or W. The D gene is left open where the match is weak. Size values are once, few and many counts, or a class for expanded clones, and some rows have none.

v_gene: TRBV7-2; d_gene: TRBD1; abundance: .; j_gene: TRBJ1-1; CDR3aa: CASSLAGGMNTEAFF; CDR3nt: TGTGCCAGCAGCTTGGCAGGGGGCATGAACACTGAAGCTTTCTTT
v_gene: TRBV6-6; d_gene: TRBD2; abundance: .; j_gene: TRBJ2-1; CDR3aa: CASRRTSGSKAYNEQFF; CDR3nt: TGTGCCAGCAGACGAACTAGCGGGAGTAAGGCGTACAATGAGCAGTTCTTC
v_gene: TRBV6-5; d_gene: .; abundance: .; j_gene: TRBJ1-5; CDR3aa: CASRDQGRSNQPQHF; CDR3nt: TGTGCCAGCAGAGATCAGGGCCGGAGCAATCAGCCCCAGCATTTT
v_gene: TRBV18; d_gene: TRBD1; abundance: .; j_gene: TRBJ2-3; CDR3aa: CASSQTGQGETQYF; CDR3nt: TGTGCCAGCTCACAAACTGGACAGGGTGAGACGCAGTATTTT
v_gene: TRBV2; d_gene: .; abundance: .; j_gene: TRBJ1-1; CDR3aa: CASIATGQLRTEAFF; CDR3nt: TGTGCCAGCATCGCCACAGGGCAACTTCGCACTGAAGCTTTCTTT
v_gene: TRBV14; d_gene: TRBD2; abundance: .; j_gene: TRBJ2-7; CDR3aa: CASSQVAGATSYEQYF; CDR3nt: TGTGCCAGCAGCCAAGTAGCGGGGGCTACCTCCTACGAGCAGTACTTC
v_gene: TRBV9; d_gene: TRBD2; abundance: .; j_gene: TRBJ2-1; CDR3aa: CASSPPVGGRSNEQFF; CDR3nt: TGTGCCAGCAGCCCCCCGGTTGGCGGGAGGTCCAATGAGCAGTTCTTC
v_gene: TRBV6-2/TRBV6-3; d_gene: TRBD1; abundance: .; j_gene: TRBJ1-1; CDR3aa: CASSLWTGGNTEAFF; CDR3nt: TGTGCCAGCAGTTTGTGGACAGGGGGGAACACTGAAGCTTTCTTT
v_gene: TRBV7-3; d_gene: TRBD1; abundance: .; j_gene: TRBJ1-2; CDR3aa: CASSLQGAVGYTF; CDR3nt: TGTGCCAGCAGCTTACAGGGGGCAGTTGGCTACACCTTC
v_gene: TRBV15; d_gene: .; abundance: .; j_gene: TRBJ1-1; CDR3aa: CATSRVRGNTEAFF; CDR3nt: TGTGCCACCAGCAGAGTCCGGGGGAACACTGAAGCTTTCTTT
v_gene: TRBV5-1; d_gene: TRBD1; abundance: .; j_gene: TRBJ1-5; CDR3aa: CASSSQGGNQPQHF; CDR3nt: TGCGCCAGCAGCTCACAGGGGGGCAATCAGCCCCAGCATTTT
v_gene: TRBV18; d_gene: TRBD1; abundance: few; j_gene: TRBJ1-6; CDR3aa: CASSRSGTGSYYSPLHF; CDR3nt: TGTGCCAGCTCCCGTAGTGGGACAGGATCCTACTATTCACCCCTCCACTTT
v_gene: TRBV9; d_gene: .; abundance: .; j_gene: TRBJ1-1; CDR3aa: CASSVKGDNTEAFF; CDR3nt: TGTGCCAGCAGCGTAAAGGGGGACAACACTGAAGCTTTCTTT
v_gene: TRBV7-9; d_gene: .; abundance: few; j_gene: TRBJ1-1; CDR3aa: CASSLGKEGRRAEAFF; CDR3nt: TGTGCCAGCAGCTTAGGCAAGGAAGGGCGGCGGGCTGAAGCTTTCTTT
v_gene: TRBV7-2; d_gene: TRBD1; abundance: .; j_gene: TRBJ1-5; CDR3aa: CASSPLGQGEYNQPQHF; CDR3nt: TGTGCCAGCAGCCCCTTAGGACAGGGGGAATACAATCAGCCCCAGCATTTT
v_gene: TRBV10-3; d_gene: TRBD1; abundance: .; j_gene: TRBJ2-2; CDR3aa: CAISGGQLAGELFF; CDR3nt: TGTGCCATCAGTGGGGGACAGCTGGCCGGGGAGCTGTTTTTT
v_gene: TRBV6-2/TRBV6-3; d_gene: TRBD2; abundance: .; j_gene: TRBJ2-1; CDR3aa: CASSFPSRGGEGGQDEQFF; CDR3nt: TGTGCCAGCAGTTTCCCTTCGCGGGGGGGCGAAGGGGGCCAGGATGAGCAGTTCTTC
v_gene: TRBV28; d_gene: TRBD1; abundance: .; j_gene: TRBJ1-1; CDR3aa: CASSFRGRSPEAFF; CDR3nt: TGTGCCAGCAGTTTCAGGGGGAGATCCCCTGAAGCTTTCTTT
v_gene: TRBV27; d_gene: TRBD1; abundance: .; j_gene: TRBJ2-2; CDR3aa: CASSARTGANGELFF; CDR3nt: TGTGCCAGCAGTGCTCGGACAGGTGCCAACGGGGAGCTGTTTTTT
v_gene: TRBV7-2; d_gene: .; abundance: .; j_gene: TRBJ1-1; CDR3aa: CASRYNRERTEAFF; CDR3nt: TGTGCCAGCAGGTACAACAGGGAGCGGACTGAAGCTTTCTTT
v_gene: TRBV27; d_gene: TRBD1; abundance: .; j_gene: TRBJ1-6; CDR3aa: CASSFDSRGQGLKNLHF; CDR3nt: TGTGCCAGCAGTTTTGATTCTCGTGGACAGGGCCTGAAGAACCTCCACTTT
v_gene: TRBV7-9; d_gene: TRBD1; abundance: .; j_gene: TRBJ1-1; CDR3aa: CASSLGTGDDKAFF; CDR3nt: TGTGCCAGCAGCTTAGGGACAGGGGATGATAAAGCTTTCTTT
v_gene: TRBV7-6; d_gene: TRBD2; abundance: .; j_gene: TRBJ2-1; CDR3aa: CASSSSLAGSSYNEQFF; CDR3nt: TGTGCCAGCAGCTCGTCCCTAGCGGGGAGCTCCTACAATGAGCAGTTCTTC
v_gene: TRBV13; d_gene: .; abundance: .; j_gene: TRBJ1-2; CDR3aa: CASSWGERGRNYGYTF; CDR3nt: TGTGCCAGCAGCTGGGGAGAGAGAGGGCGTAACTATGGCTACACCTTC
v_gene: TRBV28; d_gene: TRBD1; abundance: .; j_gene: TRBJ1-2; CDR3aa: CASSLGAGGVRRGYTF; CDR3nt: TGTGCCAGCAGTTTGGGTGCAGGGGGAGTCAGGCGGGGCTACACCTTC
v_gene: TRBV4-3; d_gene: .; abundance: .; j_gene: TRBJ1-2; CDR3aa: CASSQEPRGSVGYTF; CDR3nt: TGCGCCAGCAGCCAAGAACCCAGGGGATCGGTGGGCTACACCTTC
v_gene: TRBV15; d_gene: .; abundance: .; j_gene: TRBJ1-3; CDR3aa: CATSRDSPSSGNTIYF; CDR3nt: TGTGCCACCAGCAGAGATTCTCCGAGCTCTGGAAACACCATATATTTT
v_gene: TRBV19; d_gene: TRBD1; abundance: .; j_gene: TRBJ2-1; CDR3aa: CASSGRDRDNEQFF; CDR3nt: TGTGCCAGTAGTGGCCGGGACAGGGATAATGAGCAGTTCTTC
v_gene: TRBV19; d_gene: .; abundance: .; j_gene: TRBJ1-1; CDR3aa: CASSIAGPRNTEAFF; CDR3nt: TGTGCCAGTAGTATCGCGGGACCACGGAACACTGAAGCTTTCTTT
v_gene: TRBV28; d_gene: TRBD1; abundance: .; j_gene: TRBJ2-2; CDR3aa: CASVSGGQGDTGELFF; CDR3nt: TGTGCCAGCGTTTCTGGCGGACAGGGCGACACCGGGGAGCTGTTTTTT
v_gene: TRBV24-1; d_gene: TRBD1; abundance: .; j_gene: TRBJ2-3; CDR3aa: CATSDDRADTQYF; CDR3nt: TGTGCCACCAGTGATGACAGGGCAGATACGCAGTATTTT
v_gene: TRBV27; d_gene: .; abundance: .; j_gene: TRBJ1-5; CDR3aa: CASSLQGSRYYQPQHF; CDR3nt: TGTGCCAGCAGTTTACAGGGGAGCAGGTACTATCAGCCCCAGCATTTT
v_gene: TRBV6-5; d_gene: .; abundance: .; j_gene: TRBJ1-2; CDR3aa: CASSYPGDYGYTF; CDR3nt: TGTGCCAGCAGTTACCCAGGGGACTATGGCTACACCTTC
v_gene: TRBV2; d_gene: .; abundance: .; j_gene: TRBJ1-4; CDR3aa: CASSELTRGEKLFF; CDR3nt: TGTGCCAGCAGTGAACTCACACGGGGTGAAAAACTGTTTTTT
v_gene: TRBV7-8; d_gene: .; abundance: .; j_gene: TRBJ1-2; CDR3aa: CASSPQPAEDYGYTF; CDR3nt: TGTGCCAGCAGCCCCCAACCTGCGGAAGACTATGGCTACACCTTC
v_gene: TRBV7-9; d_gene: TRBD2; abundance: .; j_gene: TRBJ2-5; CDR3aa: CASSPLAGGPETQYF; CDR3nt: TGTGCCAGCAGCCCTCTAGCGGGGGGACCAGAGACCCAGTACTTC